The sequence of this TCR beta chain was determined in a study of blood T cell repertoires in COVID-19. The wider study: Donors in the United States, Italy and Spain gave samples during acute or convalescent COVID-19.

In the authors' workflow: Quantification of nucleated cells was approximated via reference gene primer amplification. Using immunoSEQ multiplex PCR, the repertoire was profiled, and TCRdb retains in-frame clones only, with some absent. That table gives V, J and clone size, and the DNA gave D and trimming. Among 140,000 to 150,000 clones listed, more than 80% were seen once. Germline CDR1 and CDR2: SGHRS and YFSETQ. J was trimmed by 9 bases and V by 0 bases; bases with no gene match: 15. The CDR3 runs 19 residues. The sample consisted of peripheral blood. The source is a woman aged 55-70 years with active COVID-19. This rearrangement joins TRBV5-1 to TRBJ2-5, with TRBD2 matching 15 bases. For the CDR3, the DNA is TGCGCCAGCAGCTTGGATCCGGGACTAGCGGGAGGTCCCAGAGGGGCCCAGTACTTC. This codes for CASSLDPGLAGGPRGAQYF.